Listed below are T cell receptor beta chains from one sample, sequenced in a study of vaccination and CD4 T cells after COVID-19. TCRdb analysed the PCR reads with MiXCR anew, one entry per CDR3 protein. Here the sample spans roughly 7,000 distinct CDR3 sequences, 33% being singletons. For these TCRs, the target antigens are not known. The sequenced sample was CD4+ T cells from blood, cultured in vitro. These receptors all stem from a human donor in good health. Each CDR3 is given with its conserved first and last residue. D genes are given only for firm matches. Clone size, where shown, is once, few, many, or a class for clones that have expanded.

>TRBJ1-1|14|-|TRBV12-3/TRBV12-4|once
CASSLAVGDTEAFF
TGTGCCAGCAGTTTAGCCGTGGGGGATACTGAAGCTTTCTTT
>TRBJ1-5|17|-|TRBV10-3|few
CAISESGGRVGVQPQHF
TGTGCCATCAGTGAGTCAGGAGGCAGGGTCGGGGTGCAGCCCCAGCATTTT
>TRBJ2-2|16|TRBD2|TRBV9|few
CASSGAPGGSTGELFF
TGTGCCAGCAGCGGAGCCCCGGGGGGGAGCACCGGGGAGCTGTTTTTT
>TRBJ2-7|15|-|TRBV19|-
CASSIAPLSNYEQYF
TGTGCCAGTAGTATAGCCCCCCTATCGAACTACGAGCAGTACTTC
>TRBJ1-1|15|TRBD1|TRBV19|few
CASTPGTAAYTEAFF
TGTGCCAGTACCCCCGGGACAGCCGCATACACTGAAGCTTTCTTT
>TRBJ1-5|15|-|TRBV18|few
CASSPGVPGNQPQHF
TGTGCCAGCTCACCGGGGGTCCCAGGCAATCAGCCCCAGCATTTT
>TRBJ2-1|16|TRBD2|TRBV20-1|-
CSAITRGRGGGNEQFF
TGCAGTGCTATCACAAGAGGGCGGGGGGGCGGGAATGAGCAGTTCTTC
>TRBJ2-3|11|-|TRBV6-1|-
CASSSTDTQYF
TGTGCCAGCAGTAGCACAGATACGCAGTATTTT
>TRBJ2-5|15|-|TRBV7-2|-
CASSLMGNRKVTQYF
TGTGCCAGCAGCTTAATGGGGAACCGTAAGGTGACCCAGTACTTC
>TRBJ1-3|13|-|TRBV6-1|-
CASSQTRGNTIYF
TGTGCCAGCAGTCAGACGAGAGGAAACACCATATATTTT
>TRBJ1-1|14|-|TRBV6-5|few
CASSYSVRDTEAFF
TGTGCCAGCAGTTACTCGGTTCGGGACACTGAAGCTTTCTTT
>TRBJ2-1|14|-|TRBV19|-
CASRPGIPSDEQFF
TGTGCCAGTAGGCCGGGAATCCCTTCGGATGAGCAGTTCTTC
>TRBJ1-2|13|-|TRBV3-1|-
CASSPGWNYGYTF
TGTGCCAGCAGCCCAGGCTGGAACTATGGCTACACCTTC
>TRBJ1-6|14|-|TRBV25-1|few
CASSEWETVTPLHF
TGTGCCAGCAGTGAATGGGAGACGGTCACACCCCTCCACTTT
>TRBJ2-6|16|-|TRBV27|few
CASSKGGMGGANVLTF
TGTGCCAGCAGTAAAGGGGGTATGGGAGGGGCCAACGTCCTGACTTTC
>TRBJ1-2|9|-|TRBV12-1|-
CASGNGYTF
TGTGCCAGCGGGAATGGCTACACCTTC
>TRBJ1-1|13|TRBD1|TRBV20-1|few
CSARTGITTEAFF
TGCAGTGCTAGGACAGGGATAACCACTGAAGCTTTCTTT
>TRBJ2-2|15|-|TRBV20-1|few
CSARENRATGGELFF
TGCAGTGCTAGAGAGAACCGGGCCACAGGAGGGGAGCTGTTTTTT
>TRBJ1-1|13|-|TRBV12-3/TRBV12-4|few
CASSLSLGPEAFF
TGTGCCAGCAGTTTAAGTCTTGGCCCTGAAGCTTTCTTT
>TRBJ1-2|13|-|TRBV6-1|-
CASRRGISSGYTF
TGTGCCAGCAGGCGAGGGATATCCTCTGGCTACACCTTC
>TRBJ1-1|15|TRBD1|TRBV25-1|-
CASSNPQGLNTEAFF
TGTGCCAGCAGTAACCCACAGGGGTTGAACACTGAAGCTTTCTTT
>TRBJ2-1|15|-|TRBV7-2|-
CASSFGGRAYNEQFF
TGTGCCAGCAGCTTCGGGGGCAGGGCCTACAATGAGCAGTTCTTC
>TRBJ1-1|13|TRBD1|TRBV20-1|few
CSASPTGGSEAFF
TGCAGTGCTAGCCCTACAGGGGGGTCTGAAGCTTTCTTT
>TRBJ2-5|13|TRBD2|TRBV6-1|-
CASKFSGGETQYF
TGTGCCAGCAAATTTAGCGGGGGAGAGACCCAGTACTTC
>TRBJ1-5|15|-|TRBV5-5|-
CASSQHWVSNQPQHF
TGTGCCAGCAGCCAGCACTGGGTCAGCAATCAGCCCCAGCATTTT